Listed here are 25 T cell receptor beta chains from one sample, sequenced in a study of cytomegalovirus exposure and HLA in healthy donors. Using immunoSEQ multiplex PCR, the repertoire was profiled, and TCRdb retains in-frame clones only, with some absent. Altogether roughly 56,000 clones are present, about 94% being singletons, with the ten largest covering around 2.3%. Source material: PBMCs. These receptor sequences come from a man aged 18 to 30 in good health and CMV-seronegative.

This chain joins TRBV11-1 and TRBJ2-1, with D possibly TRBD1 on 6 matching bases. The CDR3 is 15 amino acids. The germline V and J ends were trimmed by 3 bases and 9 bases, with 18 bases remaining between them. The germline V gene encodes CDR1 SGHAT and CDR2 FQDESV (reference sequence). The CDR3: CASSFGAGAFGEQFF. As DNA, the CDR3 is TGTGCCAGCAGCTTCGGGGCAGGGGCCTTCGGTGAGCAGTTCTTC.

The rearrangement joins TRBV5-1 to TRBJ2-7; 10 bases are shared with TRBD1. Germline V gene lookup returns CDR1 SGHRS and CDR2 YFSETQ. V shed 1 base and J 0 bases; nucleotides not matched to a gene: 4. The CDR3 has 16 residues. The CDR3 DNA is TGCGCCAGCAGCTTGCCCGGGACAGGGGACTCCTACGAGCAGTACTTC. Its protein product is CASSLPGTGDSYEQYF.

The gene calls are TRBV5-6 and TRBJ1-5; D is perhaps TRBD1 (5 bases). Trimming took 1 base from V and 2 from J, leaving 19 bases between them. The germline V gene encodes CDR1 SGHDT and CDR2 YYEEEE. The CDR3 sequence is 18 residues long. The DNA of the CDR3 is TGTGCCAGCAGCTTGTCTTTTTTCGGGCAGGGCGGCAATCAGCCCCAGCATTTT. Its translation is CASSLSFFGQGGNQPQHF.

As to this clone: One end of the junction is discordant with germline, which a read error may explain. The genes are TRBV15 and TRBJ2-3, with D unresolved. Germline V CDR1 and CDR2: LNHNV, YYDKDF (reference sequence). The CDR3 loop spans 13 amino acids. The chain's CDR3 is CAISRDRVDTQYF. The CDR3 DNA follows: TGTGCCATCAGCAGAGACCGGGTAGATACGCAGTATTTT. The full variable domain, its missing parts supplied by reference TRBV15 and TRBJ2-3, is DAMVIQNPRYQVTQFGKPVTLSCSQTLNHNVMYWYQQKSSQAPKLLFHYYDKDFNNEADTPDNFQSRRPNTSFCFLDIRSPGLGDTAMYLCAISRDRVDTQYFGPGTRLTVL.

The chain uses TRBV5-1 and TRBJ2-2; 7 bases match TRBD1. V shed 2 bases and J 2 bases; nucleotides not matched to a gene: 6. Germline V lookup: CDR1 SGHRS, CDR2 YFSETQ. This CDR3 comprises 16 residues. The CDR3 region is CASSFNRGINTGELFF. The CDR3 DNA follows: TGCGCCAGCAGCTTTAACAGGGGAATCAACACCGGGGAGCTGTTTTTT.

The chain uses TRBV5-5 and TRBJ2-7; 8 bases map to TRBD1. The ends lost 0 bases at V and 4 bases at J; junction bases unmatched: 6. The CDR3 runs to 15 residues. CDR1 is SGHKS and CDR2 is YYEKEE in the germline V gene (reference sequence). This chain's CDR3 is CASSLDPGGTYEQYF. CDR3 in DNA: TGTGCCAGCAGCTTGGATCCAGGGGGCACTTACGAGCAGTACTTC.

This rearrangement joins TRBV2 to TRBJ1-4; maybe TRBD1 (6 bases). The CDR3 is 13 amino acids. Trimming took off 10 bases at V and 1 base at J, with 10 bases between the two ends. Germline loops: CDR1 SNHLY, CDR2 FYNNEI. The CDR3 sequence is CATLGQTNEKLFF. The CDR3 coding sequence is TGTGCCACCCTGGGACAAACTAATGAAAAACTGTTTTTT.

The chain is built from TRBV6-5 and TRBJ2-1; D unresolved. The CDR3 totals 14 residues. V was shortened by 0 bases and J by 9 bases, with 12 bases between the two germline ends. Germline V gene lookup returns CDR1 MNHEY and CDR2 SVGAGI. CDR3 region: CASSYSPDGGEQFF. DNA of the CDR3: TGTGCCAGCAGTTACTCGCCGGATGGCGGTGAGCAGTTCTTC.

The gene calls are TRBV27 and TRBJ2-3, with 7 bases aligning to TRBD1. The CDR3 totals 15 residues. V was clipped by 5 bases and J by 3 bases; unmatched bases: 8. Germline V gives CDR1 MNHEY, CDR2 SMNVEV (reference sequence). CDR3 loop: CASSERDRTTDTQYF. CDR3 sequence (DNA): TGTGCCAGCAGTGAAAGGGACAGAACGACAGATACGCAGTATTTT.

The chain uses TRBV21-1 and TRBJ2-7; the D call of TRBD2 is as the table states it, not checked on the DNA. TRBV21-1 is listed as a pseudogene. This CDR3 contains 21 residues. CDR3 loop: CASSKGKLGGGLAGEGYEQYF. Written as DNA, the CDR3 is TGTGCCAGCAGCAAAGGCAAACTGGGTGGGGGACTAGCGGGAGAGGGCTACGAGCAGTACTTC.

This chain uses TRBV7-2 with TRBJ2-1, with D perhaps TRBD2 (5 bases). V was shortened by 1 base and J by 3 bases, with 10 bases between the two germline ends. CDR1 is SGHTA and CDR2 is FQGNSA in the germline V gene. The CDR3 runs to 15 residues. The chain's CDR3 is CASSLGGSLYNEQFF. Here the CDR3 DNA reads TGTGCCAGCAGCTTAGGCGGGTCTCTCTACAATGAGCAGTTCTTC.

This clone was observed a single time. The chain couples TRBV27 to TRBJ2-7; 7 nucleotides line up with TRBD1. The CDR3 is 16 amino acids. Per germline, CDR1 MNHEY and CDR2 SMNVEV (reference sequence). Trimming removed 5 bases from V and 4 bases from J; junction bases left unmatched: 14. CDR3 loop: CASSPNHKTGMYEQYF. Written as DNA, the CDR3 is TGTGCCAGCAGTCCGAACCACAAGACAGGGATGTACGAGCAGTACTTC.

The V call is TRBV28, the J call TRBJ2-3; TRBD1 might be the D (5 bases). Trimming took off 0 bases at V and 5 bases at J, with 18 bases between the two ends. CDR1 is MDHEN, CDR2 SYDVKM, per germline. The CDR3 is 17 residues long. CDR3 bases: TGTGCCAGCAGTTTATGGGGTGAAGGGGCCTTAAGAGATACGCAGTATTTT. Its protein is CASSLWGEGALRDTQYF. The full variable domain, its missing parts supplied by reference TRBV28 and TRBJ2-3, is DVKVTQSSRYLVKRTGEKVFLECVQDMDHENMFWYRQDPGLGLRLIYFSYDVKMKEKGDIPEGYSVSREKKERFSLILESASTNQTSMYLCASSLWGEGALRDTQYFGPGTRLTVL.

The chain carries TRBV11-3 and TRBJ2-2, with 7 bases aligning to TRBD1. Losses at the gene ends were 5 bases for V and 1 base for J; bases not matched to a gene: 7. Germline V gene lookup returns CDR1 SGHNT and CDR2 YENEEA. This CDR3 has 16 amino acids. CDR3 region: CASSPHGTENTGELFF. The CDR3 nucleotides read TGTGCCAGCAGCCCTCACGGGACAGAGAACACCGGGGAGCTGTTTTTT.

This chain joins TRBV13 and TRBJ2-5; no clear D. Trimming pared 5 bases from V and 2 bases from J, leaving 6 bases between. The CDR3 consists of 12 residues. Germline CDR1 reads PRHDT; CDR2 reads FYEKMQ (reference sequence). The CDR3 region has the DNA TGTGCCAGCAGCGAACTACAAGAGACCCAGTACTTC. Its protein product is CASSELQETQYF.

The J gene is TRBJ1-2, the V gene TRBV14, with 7 bases lining up with TRBD1. V shed 6 bases and J 1 base; nucleotides not matched to a gene: 11. The germline CDR1 and CDR2 sequences are SGHDN and FVKESK. This CDR3 has 16 residues. The CDR3 DNA reads TGTGCCAGCAGTCTCACCCGGGACAGACTTAACTATGGCTACACCTTC. The encoded protein is CASSLTRDRLNYGYTF.

The rearrangement uses TRBV6-5 and TRBJ1-1; 7 nucleotides agree with TRBD1. The CDR3 totals 13 residues. Germline CDR1 reads MNHEY; CDR2 reads SVGAGI. The V and J ends lost 6 bases and 5 bases, in that order; junction bases with no gene match: 6. DNA of the CDR3: TGTGCCAGCAGCCAGACAGGGACTACTGAAGCTTTCTTT. Translating it yields CASSQTGTTEAFF.

V usage is TRBV11-3 and J usage is TRBJ2-1; TRBD2 might be the D (5 bases). Per germline, CDR1 SGHNT and CDR2 YENEEA. V was shortened by 1 base and J by 3 bases, with 13 bases between the two germline ends. The CDR3 has 16 amino acids. The CDR3 reads CASSLGGGPFYNEQFF. In nucleotides, the CDR3 is TGTGCCAGCAGCTTAGGCGGCGGGCCGTTCTACAATGAGCAGTTCTTC.

This clone is a singleton in its sample. One end of the junction is discordant with germline, which a read error may explain. V is TRBV7-2 and J is TRBJ2-7; 9 bases are shared with TRBD2. CDR1 is SGHTA, CDR2 FQGNSA, per germline. The CDR3 has 15 residues. The CDR3: CASSVAGAPGYEQYF. For the CDR3, the DNA is TGTGCCAGCAGCGTAGCGGGAGCCCCCGGGTACGAGCAGTACTTC.

The V and J genes are TRBV5-4 and TRBJ2-7, with a possible D match to TRBD2 (5 bases). The CDR3 loop spans 15 amino acids. V lost 4 bases and J lost 1, with 15 bases in between. From germline, CDR1 is SGHNT and CDR2 YYREEE (reference sequence). The CDR3 region is CASSPETSRSYEQYF. The CDR3 nucleotides read TGTGCCAGCAGCCCAGAAACTAGTCGTTCCTACGAGCAGTACTTC.

V usage is TRBV5-1 and J usage is TRBJ2-5; weak D call: TRBD1 (5 bases). The germline CDR1 and CDR2 sequences are SGHRS and YFSETQ. Deletions cut 6 bases from V and 2 bases from J, with 14 bases between. This CDR3 region has 14 residues. This CDR3 is CASTLGPVQETQYF. The CDR3, as DNA: TGCGCCAGCACCCTGGGGCCAGTTCAAGAGACCCAGTACTTC.

In nucleotides, the CDR3 is TGTGCCAGCTCACCTTACACTGGGGCCCAGGGAACTGAAGCTTTCTTT. It specifies CASSPYTGAQGTEAFF. The chain recombines TRBV18 with TRBJ1-1, with D tentatively TRBD1 (5 bases). CDR3 length: 16 residues. Germline lookup yields CDR1 KGHSH and CDR2 LQKENI. With 3 bases removed from V and 5 bases from J, the gap between germline ends came to 19 bases.

The CDR3 region is CASSLGGTGGSYEQYF. The DNA of the CDR3 is TGTGCCAGCAGTTTAGGAGGGACAGGGGGCTCCTACGAGCAGTACTTC. The V gene is TRBV28, the J gene TRBJ2-7; TRBD1 matches 11 bases. This CDR3 is built from 16 residues. Germline assignment: CDR1 MDHEN and CDR2 SYDVKM. Trimming took 2 bases from V and 0 from J; bases not matched to a gene: 3.

The genes are TRBV19 and TRBJ1-2; 7 bases are a match to TRBD1. This CDR3 has 13 amino acids. CDR1 is LNHDA, CDR2 SQIVND, per germline (reference sequence). With V trimmed by 3 bases and J by 3 bases, 1 base remained unmatched. The DNA of the CDR3 is TGTGCCAGTAGTATCGGGACAGACTATGGCTACACCTTC. Amino acid sequence: CASSIGTDYGYTF.

The chain couples TRBV5-4 to TRBJ1-1; D not certain. CDR1 and CDR2 (germline): SGHNT, YYREEE (reference sequence). Trimming cost V 1 base and J 6 bases, with 10 bases left between them. CDR3 size: 13 residues. Written as DNA, the CDR3 is TGTGCCAGCAGCTTGCGGGTTAACGCTGAAGCTTTCTTT. It specifies CASSLRVNAEAFF.